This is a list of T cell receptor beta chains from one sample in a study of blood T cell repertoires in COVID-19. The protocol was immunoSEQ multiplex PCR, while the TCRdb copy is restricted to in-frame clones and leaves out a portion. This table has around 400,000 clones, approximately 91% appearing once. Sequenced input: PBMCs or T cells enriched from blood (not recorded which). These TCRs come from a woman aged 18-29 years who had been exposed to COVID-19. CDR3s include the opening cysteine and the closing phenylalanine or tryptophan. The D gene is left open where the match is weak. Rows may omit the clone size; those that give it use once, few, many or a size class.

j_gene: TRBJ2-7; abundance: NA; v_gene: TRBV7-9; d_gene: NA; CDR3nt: TGTGCCAGCAGCTTAGAGGGCAGGGGCTACGAGCAGTACTTC; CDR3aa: CASSLEGRGYEQYF
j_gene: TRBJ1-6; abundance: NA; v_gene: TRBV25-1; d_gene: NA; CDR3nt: TGTGCCAGCAGCGAAACGGCGGGGTATAATTCACCCCTCCACTTT; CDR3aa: CASSETAGYNSPLHF
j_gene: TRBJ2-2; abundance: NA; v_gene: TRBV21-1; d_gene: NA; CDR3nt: TGTGCCAGCAGCAAAGGGAGGGACAGGGGGCCCGGAGGTGGGGAGCTGTTTTTT; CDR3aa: CASSKGRDRGPGGGELFF
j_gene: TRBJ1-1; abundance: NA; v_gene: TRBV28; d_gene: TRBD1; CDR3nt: TGTGCCAGCAGTTTAAGGGCAGGGGGCGAGGCTTTCTTT; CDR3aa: CASSLRAGGEAFF
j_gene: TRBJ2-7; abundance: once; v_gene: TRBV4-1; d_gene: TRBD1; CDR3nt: TGCGCCAGCAGCCAAGATCGGGACAGGGGGACCCCCTACGAGCAGTACTTC; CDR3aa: CASSQDRDRGTPYEQYF
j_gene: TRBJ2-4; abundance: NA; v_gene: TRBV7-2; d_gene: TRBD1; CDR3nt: TGTGCCAGCAGCCCGTGGACAGGGCTAGCCAAAAACATTCAGTACTTC; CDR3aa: CASSPWTGLAKNIQYF
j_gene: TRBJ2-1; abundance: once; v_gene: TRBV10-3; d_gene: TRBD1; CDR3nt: TGTGCCATCGGCGAACGGACATTGGACAGGGGAGGAGAGCAGTTCTTC; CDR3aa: CAIGERTLDRGGEQFF
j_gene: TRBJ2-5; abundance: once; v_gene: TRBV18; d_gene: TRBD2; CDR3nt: TGTGCCAGCTCTGGGACTAGCGGGTTTCAAGAGACCCAGTACTTC; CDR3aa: CASSGTSGFQETQYF
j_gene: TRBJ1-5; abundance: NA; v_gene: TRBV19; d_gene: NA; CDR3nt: TGTGCCAGTAGTATGAGACTTCAGAGGGGCAATCAGCCCCAGCATTTT; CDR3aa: CASSMRLQRGNQPQHF
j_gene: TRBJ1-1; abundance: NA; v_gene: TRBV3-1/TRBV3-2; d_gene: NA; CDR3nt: TGTGCCAGCAGCCCTACGGGAATAGTGGGAAACACTGAAGCTTTCTTT; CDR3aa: CASSPTGIVGNTEAFF
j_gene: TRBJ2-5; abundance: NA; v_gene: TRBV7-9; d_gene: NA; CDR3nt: TGTGCCAGCAGCTCCTGGGGCGAGGAGACCCAGTACTTC; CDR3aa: CASSSWGEETQYF
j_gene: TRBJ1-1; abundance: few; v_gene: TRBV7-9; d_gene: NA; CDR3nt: TGTGCCAGCAGCTTAGGGAGTGGCAGTATGAACACTGAAGCTTTCTTT; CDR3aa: CASSLGSGSMNTEAFF
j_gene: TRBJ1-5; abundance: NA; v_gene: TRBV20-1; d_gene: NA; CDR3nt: TGCAGTGCCAGTCCCCCAGGGAGCAATCAGCCCCAGCATTTT; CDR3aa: CSASPPGSNQPQHF
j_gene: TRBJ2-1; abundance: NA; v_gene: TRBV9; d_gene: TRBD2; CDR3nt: TGTGCCAGCAGCGTAGAGGGCGGGGGGGCTGACAATGAGCAGTTCTTC; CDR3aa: CASSVEGGGADNEQFF
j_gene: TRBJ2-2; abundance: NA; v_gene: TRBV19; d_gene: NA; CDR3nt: TGTGCCAGTAGTATAAAAAACAGGAACACCGGGGAGCTGTTTTTT; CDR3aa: CASSIKNRNTGELFF
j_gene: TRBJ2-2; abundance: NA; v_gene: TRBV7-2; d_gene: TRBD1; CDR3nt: TGTGCCAGCAGCAGACCCTTAGGACAGGCCTCTGTGAGGTCCGGGGAGCTGTTTTTT; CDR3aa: CASSRPLGQASVRSGELFF
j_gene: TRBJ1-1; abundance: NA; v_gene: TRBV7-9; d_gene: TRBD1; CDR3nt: TGTGCCAGCAGCTTACAGCCGGGACAGGGGGGGTTATCAGGTGAAGCTTTCTTT; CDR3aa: CASSLQPGQGGLSGEAFF
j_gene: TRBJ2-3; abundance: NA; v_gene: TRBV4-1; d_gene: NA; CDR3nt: TGCGCCAGCAGCCGGGGGGGCTTGGCAGATACGCAGTATTTT; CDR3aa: CASSRGGLADTQYF
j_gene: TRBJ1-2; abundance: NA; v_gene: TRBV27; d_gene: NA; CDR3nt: TGTGCCAGCAGTTTACTGCCTTCCGGACAGAGATTAGATTATGGCTACACCTTC; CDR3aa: CASSLLPSGQRLDYGYTF
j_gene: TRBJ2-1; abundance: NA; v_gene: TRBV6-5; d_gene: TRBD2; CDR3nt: TGTGCCAGCAGACGCTCTAGCGGAGAGTACAATGAGCAGTTCTTC; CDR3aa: CASRRSSGEYNEQFF
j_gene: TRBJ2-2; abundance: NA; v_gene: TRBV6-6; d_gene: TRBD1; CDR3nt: TGTGCCAGCAGCGGGACAGGGTCGAACACCGGGGAGCTGTTTTTT; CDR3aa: CASSGTGSNTGELFF
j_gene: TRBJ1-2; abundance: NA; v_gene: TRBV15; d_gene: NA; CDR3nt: TGTGCCACCAGCCCCCTCCTTGCTAACTATGGCTACACCTTC; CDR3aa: CATSPLLANYGYTF
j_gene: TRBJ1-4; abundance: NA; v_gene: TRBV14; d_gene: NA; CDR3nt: TGTGCCAGCAGCCCACAGGGTGGTGGTGAAAAACTGTTTTTT; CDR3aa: CASSPQGGGEKLFF
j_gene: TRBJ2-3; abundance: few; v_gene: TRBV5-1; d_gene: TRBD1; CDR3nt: TGCGCCAGCAGCTTGGCGGGACAGGGGTTGTCATGGTTTGGTCTGAGCACAGATACGCAGTATTTT; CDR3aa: CASSLAGQGLSWFGLSTDTQYF
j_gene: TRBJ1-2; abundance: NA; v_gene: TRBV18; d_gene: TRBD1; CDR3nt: TGTGCCAGCTCACCAGGGACAGAGCAACTCTATGGCTACACCTTC; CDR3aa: CASSPGTEQLYGYTF
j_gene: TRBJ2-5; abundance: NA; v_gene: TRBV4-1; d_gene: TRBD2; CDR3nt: TGCGCCAGCAGCATTGGGACTAGCGGGGGGGCTCGAGAGACCCAGTACTTC; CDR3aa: CASSIGTSGGARETQYF
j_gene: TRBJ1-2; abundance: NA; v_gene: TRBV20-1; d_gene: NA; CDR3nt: TGCAGTGCTCCGGGCTATGGCTACACCTTC; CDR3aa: CSAPGYGYTF
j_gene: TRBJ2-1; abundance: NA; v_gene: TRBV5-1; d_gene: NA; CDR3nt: TGCGCCAGCAGCTCCTCGAATCCGACTGGCGCGCAGTTCTTC; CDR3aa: CASSSSNPTGAQFF
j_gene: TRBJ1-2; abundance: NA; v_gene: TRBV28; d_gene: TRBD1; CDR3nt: TGTGCCAGCAGGGGATGGGGGACAGACATAGATCGCGGCTATGGCTACACCTTC; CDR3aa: CASRGWGTDIDRGYGYTF
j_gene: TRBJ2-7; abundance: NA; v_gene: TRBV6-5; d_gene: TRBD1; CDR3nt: TGTGCCAGCAGACTAGGACAGGGGAGCGAGCAGTACTTC; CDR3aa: CASRLGQGSEQYF
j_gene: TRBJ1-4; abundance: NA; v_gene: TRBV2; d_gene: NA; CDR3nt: TGTGCCAGCAGTGATAGTGAAAAACTGTTTTTT; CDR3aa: CASSDSEKLFF
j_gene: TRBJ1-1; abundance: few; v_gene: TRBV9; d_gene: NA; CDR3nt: TGTGCCAGCAGCGCCAGGCCAGTCACTGAAGCTTTCTTT; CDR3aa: CASSARPVTEAFF
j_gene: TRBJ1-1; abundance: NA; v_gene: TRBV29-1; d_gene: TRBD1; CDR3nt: TGCAGCGTTCACCTTACAGGGGGCAACACTGAAGCTTTCTTT; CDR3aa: CSVHLTGGNTEAFF
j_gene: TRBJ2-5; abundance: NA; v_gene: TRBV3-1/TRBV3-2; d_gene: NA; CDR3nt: TGTGCCAGCAGCCAAGACCGGAATAGCGGCCGGGCCCAGTACTTC; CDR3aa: CASSQDRNSGRAQYF
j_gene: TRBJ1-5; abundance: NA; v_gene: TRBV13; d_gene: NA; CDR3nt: TGTGCCAGCGCCCAGGGGAGTCTGGGTCAGCCCCAGCATTTT; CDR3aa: CASAQGSLGQPQHF
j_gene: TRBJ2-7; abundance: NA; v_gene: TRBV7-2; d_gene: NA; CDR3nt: TGTGCCAGCAGCACCAGCGGCTCCTACGAGCAGTACTTC; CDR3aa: CASSTSGSYEQYF
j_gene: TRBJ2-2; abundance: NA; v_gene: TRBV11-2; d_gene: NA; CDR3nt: TGTGCCAGCAGCTTTCGGGGAACCGGGGAGCTGTTTTTT; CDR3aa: CASSFRGTGELFF
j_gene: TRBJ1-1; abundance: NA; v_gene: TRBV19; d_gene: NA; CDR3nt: TGTGCCAGTAGTATCGCCCTGGCCACTGAAGCTTTCTTT; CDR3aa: CASSIALATEAFF
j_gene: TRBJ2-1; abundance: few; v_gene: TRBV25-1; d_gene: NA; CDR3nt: TGTGCCAGCAGTGAAGACGGCAGGGGAGTTGATGAGCAGTTCTTC; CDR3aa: CASSEDGRGVDEQFF
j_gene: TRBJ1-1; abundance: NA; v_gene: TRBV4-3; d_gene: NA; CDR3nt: TGCGCCAGCAGCCAAGTGGTCAGTGAGGGGAACACTGAAGCTTTCTTT; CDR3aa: CASSQVVSEGNTEAFF
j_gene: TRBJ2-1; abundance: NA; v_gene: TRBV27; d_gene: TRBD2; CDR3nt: TGTGCCAGCAGTTTACGGACTAGCGGGAGGGCCGCCTACAATGAGCAGTTCTTC; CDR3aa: CASSLRTSGRAAYNEQFF